Listed below are T cell receptor beta chains from one sample, sequenced in a study of response to subunit inactivated influenza vaccine. One entry per CDR3 protein results from TCRdb running MiXCR on the RT-PCR reads. The sample carries about 500,000 distinct CDR3 sequences, about 15% recorded once. The source material was CD4+ T cells sorted from PBMCs, sampled about 23 months after vaccination. The source is a man between 50 and 70 years old who received an inactivated influenza vaccine. CDR3s include the opening cysteine and the closing phenylalanine or tryptophan. Fields, in order: V gene, CDR3 length, J gene, D gene, clone size, CDR3 protein, CDR3 DNA. D genes are given only for firm matches. The listing skips clone size in some rows; elsewhere it reads once, few, many or a size class.

V: TRBV7-9; length: 13; J: TRBJ2-2; D: .; size: few; CDR3: CASSPSVGGELFF; DNA: TGTGCCAGCAGCCCAAGCGTTGGCGGGGAGCTGTTTTTT
V: TRBV20-1; length: 13; J: TRBJ1-2; D: .; size: .; CDR3: CSARVAGFLGYTF; DNA: TGCAGTGCTAGAGTTGCAGGGTTTCTTGGCTACACCTTC
V: TRBV18; length: 12; J: TRBJ1-1; D: .; size: .; CDR3: CASSPRQAEAFF; DNA: TGTGCCAGCTCACCACGACAGGCTGAAGCTTTCTTT
V: TRBV5-1; length: 15; J: TRBJ2-2; D: .; size: few; CDR3: CASSLLGENTGELFF; DNA: TGCGCCAGCAGCTTGTTGGGGGAGAACACCGGGGAGCTGTTTTTT
V: TRBV6-1; length: 14; J: TRBJ1-5; D: .; size: .; CDR3: CASSGRGGNEPQHF; DNA: TGTGCCAGCAGTGGCAGGGGAGGCAATGAGCCCCAGCATTTT
V: TRBV6-2/TRBV6-3; length: 16; J: TRBJ2-2; D: .; size: few; CDR3: CASSYSTGVYSGELFF; DNA: TGTGCCAGCAGTTACTCGACGGGGGTATACTCCGGGGAGCTGTTTTTT
V: TRBV5-6; length: 13; J: TRBJ2-1; D: .; size: few; CDR3: CASSLPSDSEQFF; DNA: TGTGCCAGCAGCTTGCCCTCGGATTCTGAGCAGTTCTTC
V: TRBV2; length: 13; J: TRBJ2-7; D: .; size: few; CDR3: CASKGYRENEQYF; DNA: TGTGCCAGCAAGGGTTACAGGGAGAACGAGCAGTACTTC
V: TRBV5-1; length: 13; J: TRBJ2-1; D: .; size: .; CDR3: CASSLAVINEQFF; DNA: TGCGCCAGCAGCTTGGCTGTAATCAATGAGCAGTTCTTC
V: TRBV29-1; length: 10; J: TRBJ1-1; D: .; size: few; CDR3: CSVVRREAFF; DNA: TGCAGCGTCGTTAGACGGGAAGCTTTCTTT
V: TRBV5-1; length: 13; J: TRBJ1-3; D: .; size: .; CDR3: CASGASSGNTIYF; DNA: TGCGCCAGCGGGGCGAGCTCTGGAAACACCATATATTTT
V: TRBV12-3/TRBV12-4; length: 14; J: TRBJ2-3; D: .; size: many; CDR3: CASSSGRALGTQYF; DNA: TGTGCCAGCAGTAGCGGGCGGGCTTTGGGTACGCAGTATTTT
V: TRBV7-6; length: 17; J: TRBJ2-5; D: TRBD2; size: .; CDR3: CASSFLIPGLAGETQYF; DNA: TGTGCCAGCAGCTTCCTAATTCCGGGACTAGCGGGAGAGACCCAGTACTTC
V: TRBV6-2/TRBV6-3; length: 17; J: TRBJ1-5; D: .; size: few; CDR3: CASTTPRGKWVNQPQHF; DNA: TGTGCCAGCACGACGCCAAGGGGAAAATGGGTCAATCAGCCCCAGCATTTT
V: TRBV28; length: 15; J: TRBJ1-2; D: TRBD1; size: .; CDR3: CASSWGDRVNYGYTF; DNA: TGTGCCAGCAGTTGGGGGGACAGGGTTAACTATGGCTACACCTTC
V: TRBV3-1; length: 13; J: TRBJ2-3; D: .; size: .; CDR3: CASRLQGGDTQYF; DNA: TGTGCCAGCAGGCTGCAAGGGGGAGATACGCAGTATTTT
V: TRBV7-9; length: 14; J: TRBJ2-2; D: .; size: many; CDR3: CASFQGWDTGELFF; DNA: TGTGCCTCCTTCCAAGGGTGGGACACCGGGGAGCTGTTTTTT
V: TRBV20-1; length: 15; J: TRBJ1-5; D: TRBD1; size: few; CDR3: CSARDNGQVGQPQHF; DNA: TGCAGTGCTAGAGATAACGGACAGGTGGGTCAGCCCCAGCATTTT
V: TRBV7-9; length: 15; J: TRBJ1-2; D: TRBD1; size: .; CDR3: CASSLPRGTGYGYTF; DNA: TGTGCCAGCAGCTTACCCCGAGGGACAGGGTACGGCTACACCTTC
V: TRBV7-8; length: 16; J: TRBJ2-6; D: .; size: .; CDR3: CASSLERLSGANVLTF; DNA: TGTGCCAGCAGCTTAGAGCGTCTTTCTGGGGCCAACGTCCTGACTTTC
V: TRBV14; length: 14; J: TRBJ2-1; D: .; size: many; CDR3: CASSSWRGWNEQFF; DNA: TGTGCCAGCAGCTCATGGCGGGGCTGGAATGAGCAGTTCTTC
V: TRBV10-3; length: 13; J: TRBJ2-1; D: .; size: .; CDR3: CAISGQNVNEQFF; DNA: TGTGCCATCAGTGGCCAGAATGTAAATGAGCAGTTCTTC
V: TRBV10-3; length: 19; J: TRBJ2-1; D: TRBD2; size: .; CDR3: CAISPLSSSGGAGYNEQFF; DNA: TGTGCCATCAGCCCCCTTTCTTCTAGCGGGGGGGCAGGATACAATGAGCAGTTCTTC
V: TRBV15; length: 14; J: TRBJ2-7; D: .; size: many; CDR3: CATSRDGVSYEQYF; DNA: TGTGCCACCAGCAGAGATGGGGTAAGCTACGAGCAGTACTTC
V: TRBV20-1; length: 13; J: TRBJ2-7; D: .; size: .; CDR3: CSAREGGSHEQYF; DNA: TGCAGTGCTAGAGAGGGGGGCAGCCACGAGCAGTACTTC
V: TRBV6-4; length: 13; J: TRBJ2-4; D: .; size: .; CDR3: CASSEVQGNIQYF; DNA: TGTGCCAGCAGTGAGGTCCAGGGAAACATTCAGTACTTC
V: TRBV7-9; length: 15; J: TRBJ1-2; D: .; size: .; CDR3: CASSLEQAINYGYTF; DNA: TGTGCCAGCAGCTTAGAACAGGCGATTAACTATGGCTACACCTTC
V: TRBV7-9; length: 15; J: TRBJ2-7; D: .; size: .; CDR3: CASSLAEGGPYEQYF; DNA: TGTGCCAGCAGCTTAGCGGAAGGGGGGCCGTACGAGCAGTACTTC
V: TRBV6-1; length: 15; J: TRBJ1-1; D: .; size: .; CDR3: CASRGRGTLNTEAFF; DNA: TGTGCCAGCAGAGGGAGGGGGACCTTGAACACTGAAGCTTTCTTT
V: TRBV3-1; length: 14; J: TRBJ1-1; D: .; size: few; CDR3: CASSRSWMNTEAFF; DNA: TGTGCCAGCAGCCGGAGTTGGATGAACACTGAAGCTTTCTTT
V: TRBV2; length: 13; J: TRBJ2-7; D: .; size: many; CDR3: CASSSGRVYEQYF; DNA: TGTGCCAGCAGTTCGGGACGGGTCTACGAGCAGTACTTC
V: TRBV29-1; length: 14; J: TRBJ2-1; D: TRBD2; size: .; CDR3: CSVQRAGRGGEQFF; DNA: TGCAGCGTTCAAAGGGCGGGACGGGGGGGTGAGCAGTTCTTC
V: TRBV24-1; length: 16; J: TRBJ2-1; D: TRBD1; size: .; CDR3: CATSDGQGGYHNEQFF; DNA: TGTGCCACCAGTGATGGACAGGGGGGCTATCACAATGAGCAGTTCTTC
V: TRBV29-1; length: 15; J: TRBJ2-5; D: TRBD2; size: .; CDR3: CSVEDSGGATETQYF; DNA: TGCAGCGTTGAAGATTCCGGGGGGGCCACGGAGACCCAGTACTTC
V: TRBV20-1; length: 15; J: TRBJ2-5; D: .; size: .; CDR3: CSASISGRAQETQYF; DNA: TGCAGTGCTAGTATTAGCGGTAGGGCCCAAGAGACCCAGTACTTC
V: TRBV28; length: 15; J: TRBJ1-4; D: .; size: .; CDR3: CASSFRYRINEKLFF; DNA: TGTGCCAGCAGTTTTAGGTACAGGATTAATGAAAAACTGTTTTTT
V: TRBV3-1; length: 12; J: TRBJ2-5; D: .; size: few; CDR3: CASSQVHETQYF; DNA: TGTGCCAGCAGCCAAGTACACGAGACCCAGTACTTC
V: TRBV3-1; length: 15; J: TRBJ2-7; D: TRBD1; size: .; CDR3: CASSQGVGTVYEQYF; DNA: TGTGCCAGCAGCCAAGGCGTGGGGACAGTCTACGAGCAGTACTTC
V: TRBV4-2; length: 15; J: TRBJ2-1; D: TRBD2; size: many; CDR3: CASSQGTSSYNEQFF; DNA: TGTGCCAGCAGCCAAGGGACTAGCTCCTACAATGAGCAGTTCTTC
V: TRBV10-3; length: 16; J: TRBJ2-1; D: .; size: few; CDR3: CATALRADGSYNEQFF; DNA: TGTGCCACCGCCCTCCGGGCAGATGGATCCTACAATGAGCAGTTCTTC
V: TRBV11-3; length: 14; J: TRBJ2-1; D: .; size: many; CDR3: CASSLSTGYNEQFF; DNA: TGTGCCAGCAGCTTATCTACGGGGTACAATGAGCAGTTCTTC
V: TRBV4-2; length: 14; J: TRBJ1-2; D: .; size: .; CDR3: CASSQEQLGGGYTF; DNA: TGTGCCAGCAGCCAAGAGCAACTCGGGGGGGGCTACACCTTC
V: TRBV5-1; length: 11; J: TRBJ2-7; D: .; size: few; CDR3: CASSLSIEQYF; DNA: TGCGCCAGCAGCTTGAGTATCGAGCAGTACTTC
V: TRBV20-1; length: 14; J: TRBJ2-1; D: TRBD1; size: .; CDR3: CSAQTGVPYNEQFF; DNA: TGCAGTGCCCAGACAGGGGTCCCTTACAATGAGCAGTTCTTC
V: TRBV12-3/TRBV12-4; length: 14; J: TRBJ1-5; D: TRBD1; size: few; CDR3: CASSFGHGDRAQHF; DNA: TGTGCCAGCAGTTTTGGGCACGGAGACAGGGCCCAGCATTTT
V: TRBV5-1; length: 15; J: TRBJ2-5; D: .; size: .; CDR3: CASKYLPGIQETQYF; DNA: TGCGCCAGCAAATACTTACCGGGGATCCAAGAGACCCAGTACTTC
V: TRBV5-1; length: 16; J: TRBJ1-5; D: .; size: few; CDR3: CASSLGDFGGNQPQHF; DNA: TGCGCCAGCAGCTTGGGGGACTTCGGAGGCAATCAGCCCCAGCATTTT
V: TRBV20-1; length: 14; J: TRBJ1-5; D: .; size: few; CDR3: CSARDQGSNQPQHF; DNA: TGCAGTGCTAGAGATCAGGGGAGCAATCAGCCCCAGCATTTT
V: TRBV12-3/TRBV12-4; length: 16; J: TRBJ2-5; D: TRBD2; size: .; CDR3: CASSLARRGAPETQYF; DNA: TGTGCCAGCAGTTTAGCGAGGCGGGGGGCCCCAGAGACCCAGTACTTC
V: TRBV20-1; length: 12; J: TRBJ2-1; D: .; size: .; CDR3: CSAATGVNEQFF; DNA: TGCAGTGCCGCGACAGGTGTGAATGAGCAGTTCTTC
V: TRBV5-4; length: 14; J: TRBJ2-7; D: TRBD1; size: .; CDR3: CASSLATGVREQYF; DNA: TGTGCCAGCAGCTTGGCGACAGGGGTTCGAGAGCAGTACTTC
V: TRBV5-1; length: 15; J: TRBJ2-1; D: TRBD2; size: many; CDR3: CASSLAILAGAEQFF; DNA: TGCGCCAGCAGCTTGGCCATCCTAGCGGGAGCTGAGCAGTTCTTC
V: TRBV30; length: 13; J: TRBJ2-1; D: .; size: few; CDR3: CAWSRGPGNEQFF; DNA: TGTGCCTGGAGTAGGGGTCCGGGAAATGAGCAGTTCTTC
V: TRBV28; length: 15; J: TRBJ2-7; D: TRBD1; size: .; CDR3: CASTARGQGSYEQYF; DNA: TGTGCCAGCACCGCGCGCGGACAGGGCTCCTACGAGCAGTACTTC
V: TRBV4-2; length: 15; J: TRBJ1-1; D: TRBD1; size: .; CDR3: CASSQVGQGGIEAFF; DNA: TGTGCCAGCAGCCAAGTGGGACAGGGGGGAATTGAAGCTTTCTTT
V: TRBV24-1; length: 16; J: TRBJ2-1; D: TRBD1; size: once; CDR3: CATSGQTGKTYNEQFF; DNA: TGTGCCACCAGTGGCCAGACAGGGAAAACCTACAATGAGCAGTTCTTC
V: TRBV11-3; length: 12; J: TRBJ2-3; D: .; size: once; CDR3: CASSDPGDTQYF; DNA: TGTGCCAGCAGCGACCCGGGGGACACGCAGTATTTT